This T cell receptor (beta chain) was captured in a study of shared clonotypes between healthy human individuals. Study context: Each donor's CD8 memory used one plate, CD8 naive two, each CD4 subset three.

With V trimmed by 6 bases and J by 7 bases, 11 bases remained unmatched. Germline V gives CDR1 MGHDK, CDR2 SYGVNS. The CDR3 is 15 amino acids. Everyone who donated was a Caucasian adult who lived in Nashville, Tennessee. Sequencing was performed with immunoSEQ multiplex PCR; in TCRdb, only in-frame clones are kept and a portion is missing. Of about 960,000 clones in the sample, around three quarters were seen once. The sequencing sample was made of memory CD4+ T cells sorted from blood. The subset was: CD45RA-negative fraction. The V call is TRBV25-1, the J call TRBJ1-4; TRBD1 matches 7 bases. This receptor was taken from a man between 18 and 29 years old in good health. As DNA, the CDR3 is TGTGCCAGCAGCGCCGACAGGGATTTGTTTGAAAAACTGTTTTTT. Its protein is CASSADRDLFEKLFF.